This T cell receptor beta chain was sequenced in a study of OX40 agonist ivuxolimab in advanced cancers. Looking at the study overall: With ivuxolimab, an agonistic anti-OX40 (CD134) antibody, patients were treated. Three patients showed partial responses: one hepatocellular carcinoma and two cutaneous melanoma cases.

In regard to this clone: What it binds is unknown.

Libraries were prepared by immunoSEQ multiplex PCR; TCRdb keeps only in-frame clonotypes and omits some of them. The data contain roughly 75,000 clones, around nine tenths of them singletons. The study, taken as a whole, reports: CD8+ T cells showed, on average, more clonal expansion than CD4+ cells.

The source was CD4+ or CD8+ T cells sorted from blood, collected in a trial of the OX40 agonist ivuxolimab. The clonotype originates from an adult with an advanced solid tumor such as melanoma, head and neck, liver or kidney cancer.

CDR3 residues: CASSINYGYTF. The CDR3 region has the DNA TGTGCCAGCAGCATTAACTATGGCTACACCTTC. V gene TRBV28 combines with J gene TRBJ1-2, with D unclear. Germline loops: CDR1 MDHEN, CDR2 SYDVKM. The CDR3 loop spans 11 amino acids. V lost 6 bases and J 1 base, leaving 3 bases between the germline ends.